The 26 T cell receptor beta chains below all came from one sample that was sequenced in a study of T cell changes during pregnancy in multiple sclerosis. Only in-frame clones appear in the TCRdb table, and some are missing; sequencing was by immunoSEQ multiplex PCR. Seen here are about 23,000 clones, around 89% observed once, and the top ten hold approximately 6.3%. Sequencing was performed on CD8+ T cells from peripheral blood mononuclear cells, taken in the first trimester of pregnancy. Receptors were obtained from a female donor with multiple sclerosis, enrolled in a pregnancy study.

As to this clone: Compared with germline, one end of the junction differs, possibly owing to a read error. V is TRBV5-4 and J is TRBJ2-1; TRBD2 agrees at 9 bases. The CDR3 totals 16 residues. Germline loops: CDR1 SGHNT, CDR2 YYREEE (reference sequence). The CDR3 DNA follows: TGTGCCAGCAGTTTGGGACTAGCTCAGGCTTACAATGAGCAGTTCTTC. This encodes CASSLGLAQAYNEQFF.

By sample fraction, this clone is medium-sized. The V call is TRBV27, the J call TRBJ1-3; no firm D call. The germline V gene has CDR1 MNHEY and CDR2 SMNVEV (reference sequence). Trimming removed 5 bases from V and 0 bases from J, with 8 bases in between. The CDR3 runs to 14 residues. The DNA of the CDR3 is TGTGCCAGCAGTCCCTCTCGCTCTGGAAACACCATATATTTT. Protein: CASSPSRSGNTIYF.

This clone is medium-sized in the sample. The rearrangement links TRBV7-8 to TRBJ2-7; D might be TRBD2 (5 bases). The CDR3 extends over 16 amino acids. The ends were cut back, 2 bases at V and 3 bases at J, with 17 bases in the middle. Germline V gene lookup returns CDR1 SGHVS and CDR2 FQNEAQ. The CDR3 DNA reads TGTGCCAGCAGCTTAACCAGAGAGAGTCGGGGCTACGAGCAGTACTTC. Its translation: CASSLTRESRGYEQYF.

The DNA of the CDR3 is TGTGCCAGCAGCCCGTCGGGGGGCTTGAACGAGCAGTACTTC. Its protein is CASSPSGGLNEQYF. The V and J genes are TRBV7-6 and TRBJ2-7, with D tentatively TRBD2 (7 bases). Germline CDR1 SGHVS, CDR2 FNYEAQ. The CDR3 contains 14 residues. Trimming pared 5 bases from V and 5 bases from J, leaving 16 bases between.

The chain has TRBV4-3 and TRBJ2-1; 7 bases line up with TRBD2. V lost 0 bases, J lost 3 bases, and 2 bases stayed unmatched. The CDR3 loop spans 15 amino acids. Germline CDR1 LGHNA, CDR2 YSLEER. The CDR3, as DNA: TGCGCCAGCAGCCAAGATCCTAGCGGCTACAATGAGCAGTTCTTC. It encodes CASSQDPSGYNEQFF.

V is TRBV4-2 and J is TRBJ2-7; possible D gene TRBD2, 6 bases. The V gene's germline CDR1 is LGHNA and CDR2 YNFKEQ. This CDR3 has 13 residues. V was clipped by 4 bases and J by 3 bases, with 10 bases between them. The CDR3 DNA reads TGTGCCAGCAGCCCCTTTAGCGGCTACGAGCAGTACTTC. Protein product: CASSPFSGYEQYF.

This CDR3 is CASSGGGGYTF. DNA for the CDR3: TGTGCCAGCAGTGGCGGGGGTGGCTACACCTTC. The V and J genes are TRBV27 and TRBJ1-2; D possibly corresponds to TRBD1 (5 bases). This CDR3 has 11 residues. Germline V gene sequence: CDR1 MNHEY, CDR2 SMNVEV (reference sequence). The V gene lost 5 bases and the J gene lost 7 bases, with 8 bases spanning the gap.

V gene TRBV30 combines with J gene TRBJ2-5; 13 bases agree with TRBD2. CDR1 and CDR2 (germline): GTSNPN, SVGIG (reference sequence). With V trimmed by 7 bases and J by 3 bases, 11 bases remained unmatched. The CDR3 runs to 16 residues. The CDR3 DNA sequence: TGTGCCTTCGCTGGACTAGCGGGAGAGGATGAAGAGACCCAGTACTTC. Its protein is CAFAGLAGEDEETQYF. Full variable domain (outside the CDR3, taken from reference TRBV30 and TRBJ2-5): SQTIHQWPATLVQPVGSPLSLECTVEGTSNPNLYWYRQAAGRGLQLLFYSVGIGQISSEVPQNLSASRPQDRQFILSSKKLLLSDSGFYLCAFAGLAGEDEETQYFGPGTRLLVL.

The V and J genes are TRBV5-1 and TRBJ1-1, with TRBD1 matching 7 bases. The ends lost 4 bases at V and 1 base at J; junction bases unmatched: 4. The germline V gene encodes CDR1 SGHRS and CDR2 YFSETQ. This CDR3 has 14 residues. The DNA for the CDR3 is TGCGCCAGCAGCCCAGGGGGAGAGAACACTGAAGCTTTCTTT. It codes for CASSPGGENTEAFF.

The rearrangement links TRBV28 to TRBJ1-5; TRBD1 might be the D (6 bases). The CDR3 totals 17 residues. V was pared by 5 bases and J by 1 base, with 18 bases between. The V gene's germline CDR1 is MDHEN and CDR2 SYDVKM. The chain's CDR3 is CASSPEVKDRSNQPQHF. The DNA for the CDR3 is TGTGCCAGCAGTCCAGAAGTCAAGGACAGAAGCAATCAGCCCCAGCATTTT.

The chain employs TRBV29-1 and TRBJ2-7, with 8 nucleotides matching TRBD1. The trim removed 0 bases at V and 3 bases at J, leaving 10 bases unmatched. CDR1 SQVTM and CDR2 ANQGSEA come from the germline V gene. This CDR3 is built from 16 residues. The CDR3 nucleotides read TGCAGCGTTGAAGACTCACCACAGGGGGTGATCTACGAGCAGTACTTC. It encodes CSVEDSPQGVIYEQYF.

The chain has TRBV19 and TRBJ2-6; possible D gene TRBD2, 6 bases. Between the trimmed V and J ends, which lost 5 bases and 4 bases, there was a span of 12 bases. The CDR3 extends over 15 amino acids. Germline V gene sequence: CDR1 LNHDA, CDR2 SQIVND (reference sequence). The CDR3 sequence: CASSGGSTGANVLTF. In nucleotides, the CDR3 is TGTGCCAGTAGTGGGGGGTCGACAGGGGCCAACGTCCTGACTTTC.

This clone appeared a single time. The CDR3 spells CASSWTGGSTDTQYF. The CDR3, as DNA: TGTGCCAGCAGCTGGACAGGGGGCTCCACAGATACGCAGTATTTT. The chain employs TRBV7-3 and TRBJ2-3; 11 bases map to TRBD1. The junction had 2 bases not matched to a gene; V was cut back by 4 bases and J by 2 bases. The CDR3 contains 15 residues. CDR1 SGHTA and CDR2 FQGTGA come from the germline V gene.

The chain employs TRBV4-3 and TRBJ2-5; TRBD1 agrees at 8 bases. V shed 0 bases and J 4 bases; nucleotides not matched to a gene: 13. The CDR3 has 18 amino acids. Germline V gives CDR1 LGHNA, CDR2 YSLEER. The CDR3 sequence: CASSQDWAGTGVRETQYF. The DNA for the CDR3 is TGCGCCAGCAGCCAAGATTGGGCCGGGACAGGAGTTCGAGAGACCCAGTACTTC.

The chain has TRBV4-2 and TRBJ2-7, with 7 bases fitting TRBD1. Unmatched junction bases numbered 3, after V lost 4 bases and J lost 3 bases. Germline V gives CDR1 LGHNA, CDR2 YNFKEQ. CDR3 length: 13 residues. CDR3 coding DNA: TGTGCCAGCAGCCCCCGGGACAGCTACGAGCAGTACTTC. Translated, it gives CASSPRDSYEQYF.

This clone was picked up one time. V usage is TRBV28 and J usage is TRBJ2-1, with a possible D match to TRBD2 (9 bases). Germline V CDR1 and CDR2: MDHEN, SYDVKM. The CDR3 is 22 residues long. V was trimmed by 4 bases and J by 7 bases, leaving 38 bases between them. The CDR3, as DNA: TGTGCCAGCAGTTCCCGGGACAGGTCAAACTTGCTAGCGGGAAAAGGGAAAAATGAGCAGTTCTTC. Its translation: CASSSRDRSNLLAGKGKNEQFF.

In nucleotides, the CDR3 is TGTGCCAGCAGTTTAGGAGGTGGGGTTAAAAACATTCAGTACTTC. As protein: CASSLGGGVKNIQYF. V usage is TRBV27 and J usage is TRBJ2-4; a weak D match, TRBD2 (5 bases). In germline, CDR1 is MNHEY, CDR2 SMNVEV (reference sequence). With 2 bases removed from V and 4 bases from J, the gap between germline ends came to 12 bases. The CDR3 totals 15 residues.

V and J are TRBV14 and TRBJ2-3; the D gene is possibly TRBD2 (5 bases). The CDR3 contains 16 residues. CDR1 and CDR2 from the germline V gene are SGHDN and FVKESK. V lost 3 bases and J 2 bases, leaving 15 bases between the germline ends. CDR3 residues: CASSHRGSGVTDTQYF. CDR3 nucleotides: TGTGCCAGCAGCCACCGCGGAAGCGGAGTCACAGATACGCAGTATTTT.

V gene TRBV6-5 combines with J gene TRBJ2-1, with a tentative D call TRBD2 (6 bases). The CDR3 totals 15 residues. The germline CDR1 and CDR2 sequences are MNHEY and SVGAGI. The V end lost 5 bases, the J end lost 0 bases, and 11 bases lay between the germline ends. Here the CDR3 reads CASSQLGGSYNEQFF. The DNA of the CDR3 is TGTGCCAGCAGTCAGTTGGGAGGCTCCTACAATGAGCAGTTCTTC.

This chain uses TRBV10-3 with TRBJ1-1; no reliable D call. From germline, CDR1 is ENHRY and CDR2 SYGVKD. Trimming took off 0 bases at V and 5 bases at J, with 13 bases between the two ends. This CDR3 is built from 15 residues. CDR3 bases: TGTGCCATCAGTGAGTCCGGGCGGGGATGGACTGAAGCTTTCTTT. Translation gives CAISESGRGWTEAFF.

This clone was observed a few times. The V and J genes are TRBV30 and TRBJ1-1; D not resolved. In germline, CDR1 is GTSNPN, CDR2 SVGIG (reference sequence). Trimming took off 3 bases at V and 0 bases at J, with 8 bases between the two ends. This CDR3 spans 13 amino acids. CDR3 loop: CAWSPNLNTEAFF. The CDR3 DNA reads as TGTGCCTGGAGCCCCAATCTGAACACTGAAGCTTTCTTT.

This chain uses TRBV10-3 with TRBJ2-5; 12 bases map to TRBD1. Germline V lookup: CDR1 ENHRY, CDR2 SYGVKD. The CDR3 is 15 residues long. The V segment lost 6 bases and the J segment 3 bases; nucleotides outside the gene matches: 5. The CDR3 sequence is CAIRAGTGGKETQYF. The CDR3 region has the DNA TGTGCCATCAGAGCCGGGACAGGGGGCAAAGAGACCCAGTACTTC.

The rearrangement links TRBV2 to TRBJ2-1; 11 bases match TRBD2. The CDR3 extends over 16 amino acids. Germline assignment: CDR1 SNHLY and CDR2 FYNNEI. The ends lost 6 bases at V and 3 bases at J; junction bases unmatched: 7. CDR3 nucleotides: TGTGCCAGCAGCGGTAGCGGGAGGGCCGTCTACAATGAGCAGTTCTTC. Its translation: CASSGSGRAVYNEQFF.

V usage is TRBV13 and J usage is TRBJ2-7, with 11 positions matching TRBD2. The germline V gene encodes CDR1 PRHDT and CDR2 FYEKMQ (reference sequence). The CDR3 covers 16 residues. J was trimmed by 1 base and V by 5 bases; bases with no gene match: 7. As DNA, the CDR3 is TGTGCCAGCAGCCAAACTAGCGGGAGTAATTCCTACGAGCAGTACTTC. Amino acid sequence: CASSQTSGSNSYEQYF.

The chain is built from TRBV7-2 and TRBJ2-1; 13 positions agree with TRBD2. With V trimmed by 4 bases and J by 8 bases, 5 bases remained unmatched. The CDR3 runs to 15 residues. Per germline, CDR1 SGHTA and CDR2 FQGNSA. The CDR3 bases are TGTGCCAGCAGCTCCGGACTAGCGGGAGTCTATGAGCAGTTCTTC. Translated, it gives CASSSGLAGVYEQFF. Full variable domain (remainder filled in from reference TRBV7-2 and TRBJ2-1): GAGVSQSPSNKVTEKGKDVELRCDPISGHTALYWYRQSLGQGLEFLIYFQGNSAPDKSGLPSDRFSAERTGGSVSTLTIQRTQQEDSAVYLCASSSGLAGVYEQFFGPGTRLTVL.

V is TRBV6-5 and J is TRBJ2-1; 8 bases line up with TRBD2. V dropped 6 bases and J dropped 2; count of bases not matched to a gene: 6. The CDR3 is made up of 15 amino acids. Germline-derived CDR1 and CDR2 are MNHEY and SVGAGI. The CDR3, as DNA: TGTGCCAGCAGACCCCTAGCGGGTACCTACAATGAGCAGTTCTTC. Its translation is CASRPLAGTYNEQFF.